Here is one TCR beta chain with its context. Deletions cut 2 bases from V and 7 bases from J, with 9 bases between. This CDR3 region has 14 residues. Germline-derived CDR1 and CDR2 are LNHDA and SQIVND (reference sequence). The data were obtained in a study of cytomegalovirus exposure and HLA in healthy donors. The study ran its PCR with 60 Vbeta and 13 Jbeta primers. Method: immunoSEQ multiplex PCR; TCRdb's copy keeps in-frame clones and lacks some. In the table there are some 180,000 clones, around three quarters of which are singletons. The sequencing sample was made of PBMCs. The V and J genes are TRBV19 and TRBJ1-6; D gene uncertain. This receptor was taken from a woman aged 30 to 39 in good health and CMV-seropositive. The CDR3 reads CASSINRANSPLHF. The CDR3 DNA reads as TGTGCCAGTAGTATAAATAGAGCAAATTCACCCCTCCACTTT.